This T cell receptor (beta chain) was recorded in a study of cytomegalovirus exposure and HLA in healthy donors. This clone has more than one count but fewer than ten. Its specificity is unknown. Study-level points and caveats: Researchers had no immune exposure information except CMV serostatus available. TCR beta V- and J-gene trimming, according to a later analysis, was linked to a missense DCLRE1C variant.

CDR1 is SGHVS, CDR2 FQNEAQ, per germline. This CDR3 contains 16 residues. The PCR was carried out with 60 Vbeta primers and 13 Jbeta primers. Some clones are missing from TCRdb's copy, which holds only in-frame ones; the method was immunoSEQ multiplex PCR. The data contain about 150,000 clones, about three quarters of them singletons. This TCR was recovered from a woman in her 40s in good health and CMV-seropositive. The V call is TRBV7-8, the J call TRBJ2-5, with 11 bases identical to TRBD1. The J call is doubtful: the DNA matches TRBJ2-7 better. The specimen sequenced was PBMCs. CDR3 loop: CASSSSLGTGGYEQYF. CDR3 in DNA: TGTGCCAGCAGCTCAAGCCTAGGGACAGGGGGCTACGAGCAGTACTTC.